A single sample gave rise to the 7 T cell receptor beta chains below, sequenced in a study of blood T cell repertoires in COVID-19. The method was immunoSEQ multiplex PCR; TCRdb's version includes in-frame clones alone and lacks a portion of them. Among some 170,000 clones listed, over 70% were seen once. The sequenced material came from peripheral blood. The receptors were gathered from a woman over 75 with active or convalescent COVID-19.

The CDR3 bases are TGTGCCTGGAGTGTAGCGGCCGGAGGTTCGTCTTTTTTT. Translating it yields CAWSVAAGGSSFF. This rearrangement joins TRBV30 to TRBJ2-2; D might be TRBD2 (5 bases). V dropped 0 bases and J dropped 17 bases, with 19 bases sitting between them. Looked up from germline, CDR1 is GTSNPN and CDR2 is SVGIG (reference sequence). CDR3 length: 13 amino acids. Full variable domain (outside the CDR3, taken from reference TRBV30 and TRBJ2-2): SQTIHQWPATLVQPVGSPLSLECTVEGTSNPNLYWYRQAAGRGLQLLFYSVGIGQISSEVPQNLSASRPQDRQFILSSKKLLLSDSGFYLCAWSVAAGGSSFFGEGSRLTVL.

The chain joins TRBV6-5 to TRBJ2-5; 9 bases agree with TRBD1. The CDR3 runs 14 residues. From germline, CDR1 is MNHEY and CDR2 SVGAGI. The V and J ends lost 6 bases and 2 bases, in that order; junction bases with no gene match: 4. The CDR3 coding sequence is TGTGCCAGCAGATCGACAGGGGGGCAAGAGACCCAGTACTTC. This codes for CASRSTGGQETQYF.

A note on this clone: At one end, the junction sequence differs from germline, possibly due to a read error. The CDR3 region has the DNA TGTGCTAGCAGCGGGGGGGCCGGCAATGAGCAGTTCTTC. This codes for CASSGGAGNEQFF. J is TRBJ2-1 and V is TRBV7-7, with 10 bases matching TRBD2. CDR3 length: 13 amino acids. The germline CDR1 and CDR2 sequences are SSHAT and FNYEAQ (reference sequence).

V gene TRBV5-8 combines with J gene TRBJ2-3, with 9 bases matching TRBD1. Trimming removed 10 bases from V and 8 bases from J; junction bases left unmatched: 11. Germline lookup yields CDR1 SGHTS and CDR2 YDEGEE. The CDR3 is 13 residues long. CDR3 sequence (DNA): TGTGCCTCGGTCGGACAGGGGCAAGGTACGCAGTATTTT. Its protein product is CASVGQGQGTQYF. Full variable domain (remainder filled in from reference TRBV5-8 and TRBJ2-3): EAGVTQSPTHLIKTRGQQATLRCSPISGHTSVYWYQQALGLGLQFLLWYDEGEERNRGNFPPRFSGRQFPNYSSELNVNALELEDSALYLCASVGQGQGTQYFGPGTRLTVL.

This clone was found a few times. The gene calls are TRBV27 and TRBJ1-1; D perhaps matches TRBD1 (6 bases). Trimming removed 0 bases from V and 2 bases from J, with 22 bases in between. The length of the CDR3 is 19 residues. From germline, CDR1 is MNHEY and CDR2 SMNVEV (reference sequence). As DNA, the CDR3 is TGTGCCAGCAGTTTATCAGTTATTCGACAGGCTGTTGGAAACACTGAAGCTTTCTTT. This codes for CASSLSVIRQAVGNTEAFF.

The CDR3 DNA follows: TGTGCCAGCAGCTTAGATTCTACCGGGACTAGTGATGAGCAGTTCTTC. Residues: CASSLDSTGTSDEQFF. The chain carries TRBV11-1 and TRBJ2-1; 8 nucleotides line up with TRBD2. Germline CDR1 reads SGHAT; CDR2 reads FQDESV (reference sequence). Trimming cost V 1 base and J 8 bases; bases outside gene matches: 10. The CDR3 has 16 residues. Full variable domain (outside the CDR3, taken from reference TRBV11-1 and TRBJ2-1): EAEVAQSPRYKITEKSQAVAFWCDPISGHATLYWYRQILGQGPELLVQFQDESVVDDSQLPKDRFSAERLKGVDSTLKIQPAELGDSAMYLCASSLDSTGTSDEQFFGPGTRLTVL.

This clone was observed once. The chain combines TRBV4-3 with TRBJ1-2; D remains unclear. Germline assignment: CDR1 LGHNA and CDR2 YSLEER. The CDR3 runs 14 residues. The V end lost 1 base, the J end lost 2 bases, and 8 bases lay between the germline ends. Here the CDR3 reads CASSQAGQNYGYTF. Written as DNA, the CDR3 is TGCGCCAGCAGCCAAGCTGGCCAGAACTATGGCTACACCTTC.